The 7 T cell receptor beta chains presented below share a single source sample, sequenced in a study of CD8+ T cells in alopecia areata. Regarding treatment: oral pan-JAK inhibitor, 5-10 mg twice daily. In each case, RNA was isolated and then reverse transcribed into cDNA as the sequencing template. Here immunoSEQ multiplex PCR was the method, and the copy in TCRdb shows in-frame clones only, minus some. The table records a few hundred thousand clones, approximately 38% of them present only once. This specimen consisted of CD4+ T cells sorted from blood, obtained at roughly week 30, from a patient treated with tofacitinib. All receptors derive from a human donor with alopecia areata.

This clone came up many times. The V call is TRBV11-2, the J call TRBJ1-2; 8 bases are shared with TRBD1. The germline V gene has CDR1 SGHAT and CDR2 FQNNGV. This CDR3 region has 14 residues. The junction had 7 bases not matched to a gene; V was cut back by 6 bases and J by 4 bases. CDR3 nucleotides: TGTGCCAGCAGTTGGCAGGGGGCTGGCTATGGCTACACCTTC. It encodes CASSWQGAGYGYTF. Using reference TRBV11-2 and TRBJ1-2 for the parts outside the CDR3, the full variable domain is EAGVAQSPRYKIIEKRQSVAFWCNPISGHATLYWYQQILGQGPKLLIQFQNNGVVDDSQLPKDRFSAERLKGVDSTLKIQPAKLEDSAVYLCASSWQGAGYGYTFGSGTRLTVV.

The V call is TRBV5-1, the J call TRBJ2-6; D is undetermined. Trimming took off 0 bases at V and 0 bases at J, with 13 bases between the two ends. CDR1 is SGHRS and CDR2 is YFSETQ in the germline V gene. The CDR3 has 18 residues. The CDR3 region has the DNA TGCGCCAGCAGCTTGGACGTAGGACCTGGCTCTGGGGCCAACGTCCTGACTTTC. This encodes CASSLDVGPGSGANVLTF.

The chain combines TRBV7-2 with TRBJ1-2; 9 bases fit TRBD1. CDR1 and CDR2 (germline): SGHTA, FQGNSA. The CDR3 spans 15 residues. V was pared by 5 bases and J by 0 bases, with 4 bases of the junction left unmatched. The CDR3 spells CASSDGTGPNYGYTF. The CDR3 nucleotides read TGTGCCAGCAGCGATGGGACAGGGCCTAACTATGGCTACACCTTC.

This clone was seen only a few times. The chain joins TRBV9 to TRBJ2-5, with 12 bases aligning to TRBD2. The V segment lost 3 bases and the J segment 5 bases; nucleotides outside the gene matches: 8. CDR1 is SGDLS, CDR2 YYNGEE, per germline. The CDR3 consists of 16 residues. CDR3 nucleotide sequence: TGTGCCAGCAGCGAGACTAGCGGGAGAACGCAGGAGACCCAGTACTTC. Its translation is CASSETSGRTQETQYF. Supplemented by reference TRBV9 and TRBJ2-5, the full variable domain reads DSGVTQTPKHLITATGQRVTLRCSPRSGDLSVYWYQQSLDQGLQFLIQYYNGEERAKGNILERFSAQQFPDLHSELNLSSLELGDSALYFCASSETSGRTQETQYFGPGTRLLVL.

Concerning this clone: At one of its ends the junction is not consistent with the germline gene, which may arise from a read error. This chain joins TRBV27 and TRBJ2-3; 9 nucleotides align to TRBD2. The CDR3 sequence is 13 residues long. Germline V gives CDR1 MNHEY, CDR2 SMNVEV (reference sequence). Written as DNA, the CDR3 is TGTGCCAGCAGGGGGACTAGCATAGATACGCAGTATTTT. Its protein product is CASRGTSIDTQYF.

V is TRBV5-1 and J is TRBJ2-7; D is unresolved. The germline CDR1 and CDR2 sequences are SGHRS and YFSETQ. The CDR3 has 15 residues. The V and J ends lost 0 bases and 0 bases respectively, with 10 bases between them. CDR3 sequence: CASSLGQTSSYEQYF. The DNA of the CDR3 is TGCGCCAGCAGCTTGGGGCAGACGAGCTCCTACGAGCAGTACTTC. The whole variable domain, filled in from reference TRBV5-1 and TRBJ2-7, reads KAGVTQTPRYLIKTRGQQVTLSCSPISGHRSVSWYQQTPGQGLQFLFEYFSETQRNKGNFPGRFSGRQFSNSRSEMNVSTLELGDSALYLCASSLGQTSSYEQYFGPGTRLTVT.

The rearrangement links TRBV2 to TRBJ2-1, with unresolved D. The CDR3 runs 13 residues. CDR1 is SNHLY, CDR2 FYNNEI, per germline. Between the trimmed V and J ends, which lost 6 bases and 5 bases, there was a span of 11 bases. The CDR3 region has the DNA TGTGCCAGCAGGTTAGGCGGCAACAATGAGCAGTTCTTC. This translates into CASRLGGNNEQFF.